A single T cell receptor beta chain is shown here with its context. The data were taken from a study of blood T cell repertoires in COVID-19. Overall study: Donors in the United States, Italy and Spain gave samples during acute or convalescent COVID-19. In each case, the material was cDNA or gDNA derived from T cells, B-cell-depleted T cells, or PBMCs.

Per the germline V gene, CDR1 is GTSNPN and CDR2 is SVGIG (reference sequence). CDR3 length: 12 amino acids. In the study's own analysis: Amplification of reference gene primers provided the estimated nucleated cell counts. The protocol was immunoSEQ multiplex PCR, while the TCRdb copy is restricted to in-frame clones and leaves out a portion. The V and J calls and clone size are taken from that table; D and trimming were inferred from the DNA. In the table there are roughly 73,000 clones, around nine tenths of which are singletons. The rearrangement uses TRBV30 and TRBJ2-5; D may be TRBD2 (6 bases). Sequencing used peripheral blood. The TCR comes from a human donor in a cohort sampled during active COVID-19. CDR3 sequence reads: CARAGQAETQYF. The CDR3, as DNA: TGTGCACGTGCGGGGCAGGCAGAGACCCAGTACTTC.